This TCR beta chain was documented in a study of siplizumab effects on memory and regulatory T cells. Study-level results: Siplizumab gave mappable alloreactive CD4+ clones an average Treg-derived fraction of over 65%, against roughly 27% in controls. Suppressive capability of dividing Tregs from siplizumab cultures went unverified.

Profiling relied on immunoSEQ multiplex PCR, and the TCRdb table lists in-frame clones only, not all of them. The data contain approximately 100,000 clones, about 95% of them singletons. As regards this clone: Antigen: not known.

This CDR3 spans 14 amino acids. Germline V gives CDR1 SNHLY, CDR2 FYNNEI. V lost 1 base and J 0 bases, leaving 1 base between the germline ends. Input material: Tregs sorted from blood. This rearrangement joins TRBV2 to TRBJ1-6, with D unclear. The clonotype was recovered from a human donor in good health. The CDR3 DNA is TGTGCCAGCAGTGAAGGCTCCTATAATTCACCCCTCCACTTT. Amino acids: CASSEGSYNSPLHF.